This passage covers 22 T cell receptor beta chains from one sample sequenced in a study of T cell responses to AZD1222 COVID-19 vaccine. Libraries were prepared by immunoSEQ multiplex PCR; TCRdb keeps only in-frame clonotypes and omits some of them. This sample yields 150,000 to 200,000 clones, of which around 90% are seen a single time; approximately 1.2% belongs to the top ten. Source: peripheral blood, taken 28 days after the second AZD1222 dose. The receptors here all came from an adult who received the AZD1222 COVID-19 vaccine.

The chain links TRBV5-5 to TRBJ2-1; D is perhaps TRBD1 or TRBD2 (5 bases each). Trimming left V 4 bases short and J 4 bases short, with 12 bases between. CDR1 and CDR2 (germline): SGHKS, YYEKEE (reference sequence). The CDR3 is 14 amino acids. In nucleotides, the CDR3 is TGTGCCAGCAGCCACGGGACGGAATACAATGAGCAGTTCTTC. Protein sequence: CASSHGTEYNEQFF. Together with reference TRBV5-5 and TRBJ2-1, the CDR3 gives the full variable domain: DAGVTQSPTHLIKTRGQQVTLRCSPISGHKSVSWYQQVLGQGPQFIFQYYEKEERGRGNFPDRFSARQFPNYSSELNVNALLLGDSALYLCASSHGTEYNEQFFGPGTRLTVL.

The DNA of the CDR3 is TGTGCCAGCAGCTTGGGAGGGGGGGAAAATCAGCCCCAGCATTTT. This sequence encodes CASSLGGGENQPQHF. The chain joins TRBV5-4 to TRBJ1-5; possible D gene TRBD1, 6 bases. CDR3 length: 15 residues. Germline V gene lookup returns CDR1 SGHNT and CDR2 YYREEE (reference sequence). The V gene lost 0 bases and the J gene lost 4 bases, with 11 bases spanning the gap.

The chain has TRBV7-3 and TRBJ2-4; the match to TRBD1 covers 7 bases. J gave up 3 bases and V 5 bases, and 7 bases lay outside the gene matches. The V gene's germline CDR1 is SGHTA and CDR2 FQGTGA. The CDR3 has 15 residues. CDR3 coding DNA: TGTGCCAGCAGCCCCCGACAGGGTGGCAAAAACATTCAGTACTTC. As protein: CASSPRQGGKNIQYF.

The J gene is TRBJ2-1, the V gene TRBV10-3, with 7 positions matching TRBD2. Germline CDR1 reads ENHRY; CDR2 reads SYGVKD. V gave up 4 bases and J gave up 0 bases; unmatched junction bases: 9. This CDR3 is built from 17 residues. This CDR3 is CAISGSQRGSSYNEQFF. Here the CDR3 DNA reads TGTGCCATCAGTGGTTCGCAGCGGGGAAGCTCCTACAATGAGCAGTTCTTC.

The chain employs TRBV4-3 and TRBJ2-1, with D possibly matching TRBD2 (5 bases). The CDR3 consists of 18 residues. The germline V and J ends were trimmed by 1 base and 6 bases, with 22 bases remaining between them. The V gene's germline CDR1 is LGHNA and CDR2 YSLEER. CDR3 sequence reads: CASSQVWDREILINEQFF. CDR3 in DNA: TGCGCCAGCAGCCAAGTGTGGGATAGGGAGATCTTGATCAATGAGCAGTTCTTC.

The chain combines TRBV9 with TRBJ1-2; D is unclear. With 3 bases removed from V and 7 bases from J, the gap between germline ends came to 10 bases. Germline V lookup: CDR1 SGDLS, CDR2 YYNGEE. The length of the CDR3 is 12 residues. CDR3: CASSEPRAGYTF. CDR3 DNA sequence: TGTGCCAGCAGCGAGCCACGGGCTGGCTACACCTTC.

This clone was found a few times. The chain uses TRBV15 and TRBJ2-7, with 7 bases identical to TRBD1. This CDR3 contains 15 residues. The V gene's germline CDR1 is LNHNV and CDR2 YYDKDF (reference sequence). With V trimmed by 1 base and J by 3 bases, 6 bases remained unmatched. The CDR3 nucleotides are TGTGCCACCAGCAGAGGGGAAGGGGGCAGCTACGAGCAGTACTTC. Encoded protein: CATSRGEGGSYEQYF.

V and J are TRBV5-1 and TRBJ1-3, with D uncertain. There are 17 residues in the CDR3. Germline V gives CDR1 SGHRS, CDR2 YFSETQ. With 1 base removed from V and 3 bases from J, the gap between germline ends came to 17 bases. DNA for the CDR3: TGCGCCAGCAGCTTGATACCGCCGGATATGGGTGGAAACACCATATATTTT. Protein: CASSLIPPDMGGNTIYF.

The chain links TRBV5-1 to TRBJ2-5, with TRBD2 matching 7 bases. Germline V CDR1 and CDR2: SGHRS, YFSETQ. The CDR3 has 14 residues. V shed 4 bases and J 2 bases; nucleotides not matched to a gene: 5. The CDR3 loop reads CASSPGGGQETQYF. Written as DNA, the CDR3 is TGCGCCAGCAGCCCGGGGGGAGGTCAAGAGACCCAGTACTTC.

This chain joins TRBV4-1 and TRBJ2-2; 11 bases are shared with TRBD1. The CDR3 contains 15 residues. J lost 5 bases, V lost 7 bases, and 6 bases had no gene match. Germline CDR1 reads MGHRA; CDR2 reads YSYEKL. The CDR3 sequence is CASMGTGGPTGELFF. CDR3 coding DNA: TGCGCCAGCATGGGGACAGGGGGTCCTACCGGGGAGCTGTTTTTT.

The CDR3 spells CASSSQKSGNTIYF. For the CDR3, the DNA is TGTGCCAGCAGCTCTCAGAAGTCTGGAAACACCATATATTTT. The chain links TRBV5-4 to TRBJ1-3; the D is unclear. The CDR3 contains 14 residues. CDR1 is SGHNT and CDR2 is YYREEE in the germline V gene (reference sequence). V was clipped by 3 bases and J by 1 base, with 8 bases between them.

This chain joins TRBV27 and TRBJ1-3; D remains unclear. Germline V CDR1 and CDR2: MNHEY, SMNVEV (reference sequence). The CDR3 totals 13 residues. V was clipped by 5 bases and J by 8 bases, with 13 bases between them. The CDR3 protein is CASSARPGDTIYF. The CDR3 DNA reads TGTGCCAGCAGTGCCCGACCCGGGGACACCATATATTTT.

The CDR3 is CASSSSLNTEAFF. Written as DNA, the CDR3 is TGTGCCAGCAGTTCGTCTCTAAACACTGAAGCTTTCTTT. The chain recombines TRBV6-5 with TRBJ1-1; no firm D call. Trimming removed 4 bases from V and 2 bases from J, with 8 bases in between. The V gene's germline CDR1 is MNHEY and CDR2 SVGAGI. The CDR3 is 13 amino acids.

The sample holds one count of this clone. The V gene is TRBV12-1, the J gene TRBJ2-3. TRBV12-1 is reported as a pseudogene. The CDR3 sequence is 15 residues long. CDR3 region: CASSFVVLGEDTQYF. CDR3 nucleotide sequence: TGTGCCAGCAGCTTTGTTGTGTTGGGGGAAGATACGCAGTATTTT.

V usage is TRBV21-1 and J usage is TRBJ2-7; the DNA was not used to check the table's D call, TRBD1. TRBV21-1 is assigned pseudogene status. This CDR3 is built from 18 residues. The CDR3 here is CASSKVAGGQPLSYEQYF. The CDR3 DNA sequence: TGTGCCAGCAGCAAAGTCGCAGGGGGCCAACCCCTCTCCTACGAGCAGTACTTC.

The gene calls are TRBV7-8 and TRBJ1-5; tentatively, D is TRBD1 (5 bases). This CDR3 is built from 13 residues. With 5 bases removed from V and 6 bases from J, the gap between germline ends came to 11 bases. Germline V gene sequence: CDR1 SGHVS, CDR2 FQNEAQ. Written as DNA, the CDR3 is TGTGCCAGCAGCCGAGGGGTCGCTCAGCCCCAGCATTTT. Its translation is CASSRGVAQPQHF.

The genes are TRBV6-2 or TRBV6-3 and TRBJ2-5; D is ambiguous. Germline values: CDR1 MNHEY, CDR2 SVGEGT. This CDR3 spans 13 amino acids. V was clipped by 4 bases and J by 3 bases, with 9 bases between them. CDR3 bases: TGTGCCAGCAGTTCGGCCCGGGAAGAGACCCAGTACTTC. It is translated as CASSSAREETQYF.

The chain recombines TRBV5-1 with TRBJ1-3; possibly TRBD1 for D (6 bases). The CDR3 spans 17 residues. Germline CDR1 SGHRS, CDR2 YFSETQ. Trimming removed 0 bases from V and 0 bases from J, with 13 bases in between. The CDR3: CASSLEGGPSSGNTIYF. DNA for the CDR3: TGCGCCAGCAGCTTGGAAGGGGGACCCAGCTCTGGAAACACCATATATTTT.

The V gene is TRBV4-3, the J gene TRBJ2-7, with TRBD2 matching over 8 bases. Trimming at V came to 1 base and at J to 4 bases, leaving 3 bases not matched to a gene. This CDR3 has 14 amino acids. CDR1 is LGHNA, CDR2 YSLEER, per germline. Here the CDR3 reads CASSQGREGYEQYF. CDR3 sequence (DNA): TGCGCCAGCAGCCAAGGCCGGGAGGGGTACGAGCAGTACTTC.

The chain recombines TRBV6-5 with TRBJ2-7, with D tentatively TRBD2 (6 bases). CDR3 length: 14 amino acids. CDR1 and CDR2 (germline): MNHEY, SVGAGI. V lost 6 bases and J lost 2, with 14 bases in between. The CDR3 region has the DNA TGTGCCAGCAGGGGGCGGGACTTCCCCTACGAGCAGTACTTC. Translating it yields CASRGRDFPYEQYF.

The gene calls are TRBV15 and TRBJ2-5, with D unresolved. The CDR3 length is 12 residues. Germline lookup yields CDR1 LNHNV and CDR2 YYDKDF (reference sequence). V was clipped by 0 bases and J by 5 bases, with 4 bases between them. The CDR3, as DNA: TGTGCCACCAGCAGAGATCTTGAGACCCAGTACTTC. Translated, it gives CATSRDLETQYF.

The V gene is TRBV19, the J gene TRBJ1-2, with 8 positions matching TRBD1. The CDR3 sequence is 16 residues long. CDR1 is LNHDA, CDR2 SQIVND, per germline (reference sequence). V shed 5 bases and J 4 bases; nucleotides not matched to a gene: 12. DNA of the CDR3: TGTGCCAGTAGTCTAGGGCAGGGGGCGCAAGGCTATGGCTACACCTTC. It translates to CASSLGQGAQGYGYTF.